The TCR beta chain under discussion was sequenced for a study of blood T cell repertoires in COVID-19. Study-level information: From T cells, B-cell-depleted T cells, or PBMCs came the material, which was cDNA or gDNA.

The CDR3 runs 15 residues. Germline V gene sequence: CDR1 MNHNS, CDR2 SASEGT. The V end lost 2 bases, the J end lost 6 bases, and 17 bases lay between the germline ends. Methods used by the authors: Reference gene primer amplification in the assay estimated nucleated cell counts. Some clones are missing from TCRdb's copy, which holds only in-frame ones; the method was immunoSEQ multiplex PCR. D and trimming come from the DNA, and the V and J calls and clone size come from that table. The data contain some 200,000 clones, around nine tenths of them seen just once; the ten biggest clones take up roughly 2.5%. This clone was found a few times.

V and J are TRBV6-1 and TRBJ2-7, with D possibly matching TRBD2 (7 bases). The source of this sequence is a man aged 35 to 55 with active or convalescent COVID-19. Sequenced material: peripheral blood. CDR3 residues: CASSELAGGAGEQYF. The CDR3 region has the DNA TGTGCCAGCAGTGAATTGGCTGGGGGGGCTGGCGAGCAGTACTTC.